This TCR beta chain was captured in a study of blood T cell repertoires in COVID-19. Adults between roughly 18 and 90 years of age took part from about two dozen US areas. Researchers sorted participants into cohorts using their self-reported clinical history. As processed by the authors: By means of reference gene primer amplification, nucleated cell counts were estimated. The method was immunoSEQ multiplex PCR; TCRdb's version includes in-frame clones alone and lacks a portion of them. The V and J calls and the clone size are those of that table, but D and trimming were determined from the DNA. The table shows nearly 250,000 clones, with over 75% occurring only once. The germline gives CDR1 GTSNPN, CDR2 SVGIG (reference sequence). The V and J ends lost 4 bases and 5 bases respectively, with 15 bases between them. The CDR3 contains 14 residues.

The J gene is TRBJ2-1, the V gene TRBV30; D possibly corresponds to TRBD2 (7 bases). Sequencing was performed on PBMCs or T cells enriched from blood (not recorded which). The receptor was isolated from a woman in her fifties or sixties with acute COVID-19. For the CDR3, the DNA is TGTGCCTGGAAATACGGGGGGCCAAACAATGAGCAGTTCTTC. It is translated as CAWKYGGPNNEQFF.